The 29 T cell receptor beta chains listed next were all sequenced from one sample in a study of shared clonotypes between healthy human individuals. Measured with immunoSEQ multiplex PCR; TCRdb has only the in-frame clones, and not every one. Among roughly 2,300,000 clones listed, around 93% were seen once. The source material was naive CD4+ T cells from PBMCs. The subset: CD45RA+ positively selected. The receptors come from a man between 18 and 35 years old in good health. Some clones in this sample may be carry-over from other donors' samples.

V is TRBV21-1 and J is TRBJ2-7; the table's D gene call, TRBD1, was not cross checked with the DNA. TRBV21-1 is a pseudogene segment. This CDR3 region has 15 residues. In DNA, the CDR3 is TGTGCCAGCAGCCCCCGCAGGGGATTCATGGACGAGCAGTACTTC. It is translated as CASSPRRGFMDEQYF.

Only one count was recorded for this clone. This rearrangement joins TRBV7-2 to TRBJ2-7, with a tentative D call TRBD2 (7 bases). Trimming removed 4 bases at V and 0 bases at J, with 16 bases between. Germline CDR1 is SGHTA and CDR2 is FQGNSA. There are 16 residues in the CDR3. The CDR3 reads CASSSWGEGVSYEQYF. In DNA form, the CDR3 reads TGTGCCAGCAGCTCCTGGGGGGAGGGGGTCTCCTACGAGCAGTACTTC.

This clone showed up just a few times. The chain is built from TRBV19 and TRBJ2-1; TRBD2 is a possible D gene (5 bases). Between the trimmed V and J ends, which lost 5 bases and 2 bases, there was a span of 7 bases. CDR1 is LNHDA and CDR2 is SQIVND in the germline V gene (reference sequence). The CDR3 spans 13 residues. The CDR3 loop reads CASSPRAYNEQFF. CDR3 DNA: TGTGCCAGTAGTCCGCGGGCCTACAATGAGCAGTTCTTC.

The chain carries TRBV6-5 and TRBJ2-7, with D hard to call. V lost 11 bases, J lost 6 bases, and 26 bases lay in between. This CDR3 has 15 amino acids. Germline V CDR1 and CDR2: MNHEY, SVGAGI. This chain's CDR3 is CAECPSDFGACEQYF. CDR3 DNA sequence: TGTGCCGAATGCCCATCCGATTTCGGAGCGTGCGAGCAGTACTTC.

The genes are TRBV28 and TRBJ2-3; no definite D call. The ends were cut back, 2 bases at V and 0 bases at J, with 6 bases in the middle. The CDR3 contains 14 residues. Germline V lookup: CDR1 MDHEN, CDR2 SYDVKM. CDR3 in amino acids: CASSLTPSTDTQYF. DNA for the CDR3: TGTGCCAGCAGTTTAACCCCTAGCACAGATACGCAGTATTTT.

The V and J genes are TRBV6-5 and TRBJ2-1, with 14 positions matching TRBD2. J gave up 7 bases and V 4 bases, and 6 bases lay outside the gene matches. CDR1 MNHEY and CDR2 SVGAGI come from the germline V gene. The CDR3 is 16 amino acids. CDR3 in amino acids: CASSSQTSGRGNEQFF. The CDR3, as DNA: TGTGCCAGCAGTTCCCAGACTAGCGGGAGGGGTAATGAGCAGTTCTTC.

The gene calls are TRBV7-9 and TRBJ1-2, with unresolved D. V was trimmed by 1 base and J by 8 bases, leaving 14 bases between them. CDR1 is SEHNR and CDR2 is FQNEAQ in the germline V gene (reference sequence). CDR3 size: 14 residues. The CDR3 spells CASSLDGVTRGYTF. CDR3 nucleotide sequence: TGTGCCAGCAGCTTAGATGGGGTGACGCGGGGCTACACCTTC.

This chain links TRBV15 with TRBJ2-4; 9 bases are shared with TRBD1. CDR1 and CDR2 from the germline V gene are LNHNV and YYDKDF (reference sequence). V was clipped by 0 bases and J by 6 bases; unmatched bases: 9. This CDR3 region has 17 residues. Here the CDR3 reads CATSRDYPGQGGNIQYF. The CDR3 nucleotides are TGTGCCACCAGCAGAGACTATCCGGGACAGGGAGGAAACATTCAGTACTTC. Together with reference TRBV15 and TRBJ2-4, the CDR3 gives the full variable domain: DAMVIQNPRYQVTQFGKPVTLSCSQTLNHNVMYWYQQKSSQAPKLLFHYYDKDFNNEADTPDNFQSRRPNTSFCFLDIRSPGLGDTAMYLCATSRDYPGQGGNIQYFGAGTRLSVL.

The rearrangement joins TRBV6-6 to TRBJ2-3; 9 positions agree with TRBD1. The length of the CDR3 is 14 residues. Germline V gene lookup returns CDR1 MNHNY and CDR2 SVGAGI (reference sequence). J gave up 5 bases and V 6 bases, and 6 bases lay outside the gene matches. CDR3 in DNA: TGTGCCAGCAGCCCACAGGGGGCAGGAGATACGCAGTATTTT. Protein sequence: CASSPQGAGDTQYF.

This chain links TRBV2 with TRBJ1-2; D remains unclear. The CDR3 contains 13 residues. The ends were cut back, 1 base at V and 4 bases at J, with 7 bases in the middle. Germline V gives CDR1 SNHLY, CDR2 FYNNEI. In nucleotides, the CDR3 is TGTGCCAGCAGTGAAGGCGTCTTCTATGGCTACACCTTC. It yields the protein CASSEGVFYGYTF.

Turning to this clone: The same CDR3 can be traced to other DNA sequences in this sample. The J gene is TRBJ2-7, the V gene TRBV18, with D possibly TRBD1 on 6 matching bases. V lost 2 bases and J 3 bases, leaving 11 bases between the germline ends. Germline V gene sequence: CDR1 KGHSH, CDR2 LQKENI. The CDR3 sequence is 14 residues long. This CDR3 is CASSPSQGNYEQYF. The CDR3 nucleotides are TGTGCCAGCTCACCATCGCAGGGGAACTACGAGCAGTACTTC.

The CDR3 DNA is TGCGCCAGCAGCCAAGACGCGAGGATCCATAATTCACCCCTCCACTTT. This translates into CASSQDARIHNSPLHF. The chain couples TRBV4-3 to TRBJ1-6, with no clear D. Germline assignment: CDR1 LGHNA and CDR2 YSLEER. CDR3 length: 16 residues. V was shortened by 0 bases and J by 5 bases, with 11 bases between the two germline ends.

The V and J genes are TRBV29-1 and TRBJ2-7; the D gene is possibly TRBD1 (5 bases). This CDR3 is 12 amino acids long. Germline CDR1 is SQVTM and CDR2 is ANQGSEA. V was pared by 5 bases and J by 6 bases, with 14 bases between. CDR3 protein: CSVRFQGAEQYF. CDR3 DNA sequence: TGCAGCGTTAGGTTCCAAGGGGCCGAGCAGTACTTC.

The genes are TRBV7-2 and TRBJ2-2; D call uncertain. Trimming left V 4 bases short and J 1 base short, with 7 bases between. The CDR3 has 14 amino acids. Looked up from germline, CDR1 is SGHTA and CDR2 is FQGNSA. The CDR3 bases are TGTGCCAGCAGCTCGCCAAAGAACACCGGGGAGCTGTTTTTT. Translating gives CASSSPKNTGELFF.

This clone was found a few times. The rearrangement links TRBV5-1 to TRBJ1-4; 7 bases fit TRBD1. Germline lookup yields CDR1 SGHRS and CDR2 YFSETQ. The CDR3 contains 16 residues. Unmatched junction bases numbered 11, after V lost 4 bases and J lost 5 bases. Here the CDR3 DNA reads TGCGCCAGCAGCACCCAACCGGGACAGTCGAATGAAAAACTGTTTTTT. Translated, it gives CASSTQPGQSNEKLFF.

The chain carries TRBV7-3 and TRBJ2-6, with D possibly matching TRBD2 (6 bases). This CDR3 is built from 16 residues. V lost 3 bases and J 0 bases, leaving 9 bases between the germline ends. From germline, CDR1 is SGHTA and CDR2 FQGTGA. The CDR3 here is CASSLVGGSGANVLTF. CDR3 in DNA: TGTGCCAGCAGCTTGGTCGGGGGCTCTGGGGCCAACGTCCTGACTTTC. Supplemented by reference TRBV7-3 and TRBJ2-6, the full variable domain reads GAGVSQTPSNKVTEKGKYVELRCDPISGHTALYWYRQSLGQGPEFLIYFQGTGAADDSGLPNDRFFAVRPEGSVSTLKIQRTERGDSAVYLCASSLVGGSGANVLTFGAGSRLTVL.

CDR3 DNA: TGTGCCAGCTCACTTAGTGGGGGAGATCAGCCCCAGCATTTT. Its translation is CASSLSGGDQPQHF. The chain links TRBV18 to TRBJ1-5, with D perhaps matching TRBD1 (5 bases). The CDR3 has 14 amino acids. Per germline, CDR1 KGHSH and CDR2 LQKENI. With 4 bases removed from V and 5 bases from J, the gap between germline ends came to 12 bases.

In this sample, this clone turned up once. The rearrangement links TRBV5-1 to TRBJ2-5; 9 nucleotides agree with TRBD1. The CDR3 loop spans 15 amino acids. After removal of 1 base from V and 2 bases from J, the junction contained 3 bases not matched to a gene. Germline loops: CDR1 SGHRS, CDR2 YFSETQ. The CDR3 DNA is TGCGCCAGCAGCTTGAGGGACAGGGAGCAAGAGACCCAGTACTTC. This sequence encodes CASSLRDREQETQYF.

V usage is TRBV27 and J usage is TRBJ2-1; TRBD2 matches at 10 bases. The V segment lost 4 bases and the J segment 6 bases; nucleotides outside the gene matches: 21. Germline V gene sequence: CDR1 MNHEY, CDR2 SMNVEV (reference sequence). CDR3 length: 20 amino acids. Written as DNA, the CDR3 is TGTGCCAGCAGTTCAACCACCCGGGCTAGCGGGAGAGGGGCTTTCAATGAGCAGTTCTTC. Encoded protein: CASSSTTRASGRGAFNEQFF.

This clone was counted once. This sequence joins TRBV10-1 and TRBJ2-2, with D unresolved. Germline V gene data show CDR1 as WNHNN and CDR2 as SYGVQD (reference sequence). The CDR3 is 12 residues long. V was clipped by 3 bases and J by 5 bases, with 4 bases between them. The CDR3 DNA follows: TGCGCCAGCAGTGACAGAACCGGGGAGCTGTTTTTT. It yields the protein CASSDRTGELFF.

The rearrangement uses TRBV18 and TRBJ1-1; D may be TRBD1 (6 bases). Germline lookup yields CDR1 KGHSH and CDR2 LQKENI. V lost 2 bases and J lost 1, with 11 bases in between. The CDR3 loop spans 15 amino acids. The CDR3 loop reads CASSPFRGPNTEAFF. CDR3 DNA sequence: TGTGCCAGCTCACCATTCAGGGGTCCGAACACTGAAGCTTTCTTT.

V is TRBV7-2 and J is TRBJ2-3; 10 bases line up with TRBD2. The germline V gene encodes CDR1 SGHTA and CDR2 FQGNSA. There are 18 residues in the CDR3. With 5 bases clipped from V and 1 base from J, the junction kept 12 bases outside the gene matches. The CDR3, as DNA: TGTGCCAGCAGCCCCCCCCGGACTAGCGGACCCCGCACAGATACGCAGTATTTT. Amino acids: CASSPPRTSGPRTDTQYF.

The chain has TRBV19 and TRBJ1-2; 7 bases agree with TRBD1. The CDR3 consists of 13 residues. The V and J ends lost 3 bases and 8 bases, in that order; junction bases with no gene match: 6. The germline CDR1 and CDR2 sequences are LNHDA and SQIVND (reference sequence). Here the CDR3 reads CASSIGDRDGYTF. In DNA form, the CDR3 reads TGTGCCAGTAGTATTGGAGACAGGGACGGCTACACCTTC.

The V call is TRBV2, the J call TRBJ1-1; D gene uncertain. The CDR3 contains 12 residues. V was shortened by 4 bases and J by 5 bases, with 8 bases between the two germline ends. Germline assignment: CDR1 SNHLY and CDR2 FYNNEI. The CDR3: CASSGGWTEAFF. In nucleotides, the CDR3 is TGTGCCAGCAGTGGAGGGTGGACTGAAGCTTTCTTT.

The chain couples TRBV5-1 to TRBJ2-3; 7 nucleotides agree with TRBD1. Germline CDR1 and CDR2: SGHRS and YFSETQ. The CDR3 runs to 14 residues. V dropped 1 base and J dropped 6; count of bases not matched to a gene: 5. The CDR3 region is CASSLQGVPDTQYF. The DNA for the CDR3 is TGCGCCAGCAGCTTGCAGGGGGTTCCCGATACGCAGTATTTT.

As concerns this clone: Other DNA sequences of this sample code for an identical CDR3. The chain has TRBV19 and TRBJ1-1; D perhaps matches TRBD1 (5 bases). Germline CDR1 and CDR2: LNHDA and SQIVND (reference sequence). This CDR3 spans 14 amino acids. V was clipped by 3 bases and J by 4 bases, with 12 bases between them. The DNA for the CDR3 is TGTGCCAGTAGTATTAGAGGGGTTGGCACTGAAGCTTTCTTT. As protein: CASSIRGVGTEAFF.

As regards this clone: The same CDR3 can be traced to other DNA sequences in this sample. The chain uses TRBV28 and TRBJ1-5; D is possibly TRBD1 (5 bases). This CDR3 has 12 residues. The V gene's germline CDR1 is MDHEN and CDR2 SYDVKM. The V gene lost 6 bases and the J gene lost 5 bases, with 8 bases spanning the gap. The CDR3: CASRGGDQPQHF. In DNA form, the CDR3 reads TGTGCCAGCAGGGGGGGGGATCAGCCCCAGCATTTT.

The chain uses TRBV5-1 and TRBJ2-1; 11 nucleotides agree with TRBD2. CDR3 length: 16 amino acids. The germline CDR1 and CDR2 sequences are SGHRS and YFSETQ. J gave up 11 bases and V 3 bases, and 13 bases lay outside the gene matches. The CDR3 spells CASSSGTSGILRKQFF. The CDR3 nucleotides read TGCGCCAGCAGCTCCGGGACTAGCGGAATCCTACGGAAGCAGTTCTTC. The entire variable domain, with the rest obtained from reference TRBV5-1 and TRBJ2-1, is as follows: KAGVTQTPRYLIKTRGQQVTLSCSPISGHRSVSWYQQTPGQGLQFLFEYFSETQRNKGNFPGRFSGRQFSNSRSEMNVSTLELGDSALYLCASSSGTSGILRKQFFGPGTRLTVL.

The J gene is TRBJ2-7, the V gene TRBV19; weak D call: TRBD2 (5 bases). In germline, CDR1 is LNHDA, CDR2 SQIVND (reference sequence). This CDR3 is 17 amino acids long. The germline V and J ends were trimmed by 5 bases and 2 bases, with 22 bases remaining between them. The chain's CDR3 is CASSVKIGLAVAYEQYF. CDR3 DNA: TGTGCCAGTAGTGTGAAAATAGGACTCGCCGTGGCCTACGAGCAGTACTTC.